One T cell receptor beta chain is described in this entry. The CDR3 has 15 amino acids. J lost 8 bases, V lost 1 base, and 7 bases had no gene match. Per the germline V gene, CDR1 is MGHRA and CDR2 is YSYEKL. This record comes from a study of blood T cell repertoires in COVID-19. Overall study context: COVID-19 samples, acute and convalescent, were from the United States, Italy and Spain. The cDNA or gDNA used as material had been derived from T cells, B-cell-depleted T cells, or PBMCs.

How the authors handled the data: From reference gene primer amplification, estimates of nucleated cell counts were derived. Generated by immunoSEQ multiplex PCR, the TCRdb table keeps only in-frame clones and is missing some. For V, J and clone size, that table is used; D and trimming come from the DNA. The top ten clones hold about 20% of a sample with over 10,000 clones, around 91% of them seen once. The receptor comes from a human donor with active COVID-19. The donor label of this sample is uncertain. The gene calls are TRBV4-1 and TRBJ2-1; 8 positions match TRBD2. Sequenced sample: peripheral blood. The CDR3 region is CASSQVDGGAYEQFF. In nucleotides, the CDR3 is TGCGCCAGCAGCCAAGTCGACGGGGGGGCGTATGAGCAGTTCTTC.